This T cell receptor (beta chain) stems from a study of blood T cell repertoires in COVID-19. Profiling relied on immunoSEQ multiplex PCR, and the TCRdb table lists in-frame clones only, not all of them. The sample yields fewer than 250,000 clones, roughly four fifths seen once. The CDR3 totals 15 residues. The germline V gene encodes CDR1 MNHNS and CDR2 SASEGT. Trimming pared 1 base from V and 4 bases from J, leaving 13 bases between. The sequence came from a woman in her 70s with acute or convalescent COVID-19. Sequenced: peripheral blood. The chain couples TRBV6-1 to TRBJ1-1; weak D call: TRBD1 (5 bases). CDR3 sequence (DNA): TGTGCCAGCAGTGAAGTTGCTGGGGGAGGCACTGAAGCTTTCTTT. Its protein is CASSEVAGGGTEAFF.